This T cell receptor beta chain appears in the sequencing data of a study of shared clonotypes between healthy human individuals (dated by TCRdb to between 2020 and 2021). With regard to the full study: The cohort comprised two women and a few men aged 18 to 49 years. For each donor, three plates each were used for CD4 naive and CD4 memory, two plates were used for CD8 naive, and one plate was used for CD8 memory. Blood TCR repertoires of five healthy adults were deeply sequenced to estimate repertoire size and the extent of clonotype sharing between individuals. To increase sequencing depth and limit assay-specific biases, different laboratories used diverse techniques to prepare libraries and sequence TCR repertoires. Between about 0.9 and 9 billion PBMCs per donor were obtained by leukapheresis. Results the study describes overall, beyond this receptor: Sampling was limited to blood, and TCR repertoires in tissue likely differ from TCR repertoires in blood. Larger estimated clonotype richness was generally found for naive subsets than for memory subsets. Pairwise subsampling led to the expectation that sequencing depth would affect the degree of clonotype sharing among donors. Because the study included only a small number of donors, the genetic and exposure-history diversity represented was limited. Rarefaction of sorted-subset datasets indicated incomplete sequencing despite the large sequencing depth. Higher generation probabilities were observed for clonotypes shared by all four sorted-subset donors than for non-shared clonotypes. Sharing across several donors was observed for around 5% of naive CD4, around 3.5% of naive CD8, roughly 2.3% of memory CD4, and approximately 0.41% of memory CD8 clonotypes.

Using the deep immunoSEQ assay, multiplex PCR amplified TCR CDR3 regions from genomic DNA. Genomic DNA extracted from each cell subset was distributed evenly over all wells of several immunoSEQ 96-well plates, and each plate served as one replicate. For sorted subsets, each replicate PCR was loaded with roughly 190 ng genomic DNA, equivalent to approximately 27,000 T cell genomes. Purified libraries were quantified with a Qubit 3.0 fluorometer, sized on a Bioanalyzer 2100, and re-quantified with the KAPA Library Quantification kit. A separate single-read 150-cycle Illumina NextSeq 550 flow cell was used to sequence each immunoSEQ 96-well plate. In the source study's methods: Because the immunoSEQ output held only junctional sequences and lacked quality scores, the filtering could not match the filtering applied to full-length reads. Sequences were annotated with PyIR, a Python wrapper for IgBLAST v1.9, and V/J genes and CDR3 were assigned using IMGT germline references. Reads with weak V/J assignments (E-value above 1e-6), missing CDR3, stop codons, out-of-frame junctions, or ambiguous translated residues were removed. A V3J clonotype was defined by an identical inferred V gene, J gene, and CDR3 amino acid sequence. To compute the percentage overlap between repertoires, the number of shared unique clonotypes was divided by the size of the smaller repertoire. Richness of each repertoire was evaluated using RTK rarefaction, the Chao1 estimator, and Recon v2.1 estimates of unobserved clonotypes. Generation probabilities were computed with OLGA for all TCRbeta clonotypes obtained by the gDNA method from several donors. TCRdb holds this immuneACCESS table with in-frame rearrangements only. Some clones are missing; in checked studies, unresolved V genes explain under half, and the rest has no known cause. The D gene and trimming were derived from the DNA, and the V and J assignments and clone size from that table. This sample gives a few million clones in total; about 92% of them show up just once. The ten largest clonotypes hold over 0.12% of the sample.

The donors were healthy, HIV-negative adults with no recently reported acute infections or vaccinations. Only Caucasian adults living in Nashville, Tennessee, USA were represented among the donors. CD4+ T cells were enriched by magnetic negative selection, after which naive cells were positively selected on CD45RA and the negative fraction was taken as the memory subset. Blood was collected by leukapheresis, and PBMCs were isolated by Ficoll-Histopaque density gradient centrifugation and then cryopreserved in liquid nitrogen vapor phase. Purity and quantity of every magnetically sorted T cell population were checked by analytical flow cytometry. Genomic DNA was isolated from every sorted fraction and measured by UV absorbance on a Nanodrop 2000c. Of note for this clone: The antigen this receptor binds is unknown. It has no much larger one-base neighbor in the sample; base qualities were not kept.

The sequenced sample was naive CD4+ T cells sorted from blood. What the cell subset or site label conveys for this sample: CD45RA+ positively selected. The TCR was taken from a man aged 18 to 30 in good health.

The CDR3 reads CASSPISGDTEAFF. The DNA reads as follows: TGTGCCAGCTCACCGATTTCAGGGGACACTGAAGCTTTCTTT. The chain employs TRBV18 and TRBJ1-1, with a weak D call of TRBD1 (6 bases match). CDR1 KGHSH and CDR2 LQKENI are derived from the germline V gene. The CDR3 numbers 14 residues from cysteine through phenylalanine. Just CDR3 DNA is preserved here, 42 bases in frame from base 1. Relative to germline, V is 3 bases shorter and J is 3 bases shorter, with 11 bases between their ends. Here the CDR3 is joined to the reference TRBV18 and TRBJ1-1 genes, and the full variable domain is: NAGVMQNPRHLVRRRGQEARLRCSPMKGHSHVYWYRQLPEEGLKFMVYLQKENIIDESGMPKERFSAEFPKEGPSILRIQQVVRGDSAAYFCASSPISGDTEAFFGQGTRLTVV.